This T cell receptor beta chain was sequenced in a study of T cell changes during pregnancy in multiple sclerosis. Clones were read by immunoSEQ multiplex PCR, and TCRdb kept only the in-frame ones, dropping some. This sample yields 30,000 to 40,000 clones, of which approximately 91% are seen a single time; 5% to 7.5% belongs to the top ten. CDR1 and CDR2 from the germline V gene are SGHAT and FQNNGV. Trimming removed 5 bases from V and 2 bases from J, with 10 bases in between. CDR3 length equals 13 residues. The sequences come from CD8+ T cells from peripheral blood mononuclear cells, collected in the second trimester of pregnancy. This TCR came from a female donor with multiple sclerosis, enrolled in a pregnancy study. The genes are TRBV11-2 and TRBJ2-7; no clear D gene. CDR3 sequence reads: CASSLGTAYEQYF. DNA for the CDR3: TGTGCCAGCAGCCTCGGAACAGCCTACGAGCAGTACTTC.